This TCR beta chain is drawn from a study of early T cells in non-severe SARS-CoV-2 infection. Study-wide results and limits: Private and CD4 specificities were missed by VDJdb matching, skewed to anti-spike CD8.

TCRdb re-called the 5' RACE reads through MiXCR, storing one row per CDR3 protein. Of under 35,000 distinct CDR3 sequences listed, roughly a tenth are singletons. In this sample, this clonotype turned up many times. Its specificity is unknown. Trimming took 3 bases from V and 5 from J; bases not matched to a gene: 4. The germline gives CDR1 SQVTM, CDR2 ANQGSEA. The CDR3 is 12 residues long. The sample taken for sequencing was whole blood. The chain couples TRBV29-1 to TRBJ2-7; TRBD2 aligns across 7 bases. The clonotype originates from an adult who was a healthcare worker with PCR-confirmed SARS-CoV-2 infection or an uninfected control (not recorded which). The CDR3 nucleotides are TGCAGCGTTGAGGGGCTAGCGGACGAGCAGTACTTC. Its translation: CSVEGLADEQYF.